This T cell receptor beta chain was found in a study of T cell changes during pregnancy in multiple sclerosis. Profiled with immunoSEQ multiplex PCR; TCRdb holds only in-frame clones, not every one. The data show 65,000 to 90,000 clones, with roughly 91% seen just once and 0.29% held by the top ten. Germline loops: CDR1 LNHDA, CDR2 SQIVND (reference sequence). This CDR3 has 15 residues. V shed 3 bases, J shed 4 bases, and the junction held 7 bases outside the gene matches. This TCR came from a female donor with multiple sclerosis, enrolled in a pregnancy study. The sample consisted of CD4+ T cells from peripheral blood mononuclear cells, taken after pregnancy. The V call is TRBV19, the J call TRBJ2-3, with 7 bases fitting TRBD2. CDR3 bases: TGTGCCAGTAGTATCGGAAATCGGGGGGCAGATACGCAGTATTTT. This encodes CASSIGNRGADTQYF.